This T cell receptor (beta chain) was recorded in a study of T cells after yellow fever vaccination. In TCRdb, the 5' RACE reads were re-called with MiXCR into one record per CDR3 protein. The sample has 250,000 to 300,000 distinct CDR3 sequences, around 5.2% seen once; the top ten hold about 3.5%. The V and J ends lost 9 bases and 0 bases respectively, with 12 bases between them. The CDR3 contains 14 residues. Germline V gives CDR1 KGHSH, CDR2 LQKENI. The table lists this clonotype with a few counts. This chain uses TRBV18 with TRBJ1-5; maybe TRBD1 (6 bases). The specimen was CD4+ T cells sorted from PBMCs, collected on the day of the yellow fever booster vaccination. The receptor's source is a man in his late teens or twenties who received the YFV17D yellow fever vaccine. In DNA form, the CDR3 reads TGTGCCAGTTCAGGGGCGGATAGCAATCAGCCCCAGCATTTT. Translated, it gives CASSGADSNQPQHF.